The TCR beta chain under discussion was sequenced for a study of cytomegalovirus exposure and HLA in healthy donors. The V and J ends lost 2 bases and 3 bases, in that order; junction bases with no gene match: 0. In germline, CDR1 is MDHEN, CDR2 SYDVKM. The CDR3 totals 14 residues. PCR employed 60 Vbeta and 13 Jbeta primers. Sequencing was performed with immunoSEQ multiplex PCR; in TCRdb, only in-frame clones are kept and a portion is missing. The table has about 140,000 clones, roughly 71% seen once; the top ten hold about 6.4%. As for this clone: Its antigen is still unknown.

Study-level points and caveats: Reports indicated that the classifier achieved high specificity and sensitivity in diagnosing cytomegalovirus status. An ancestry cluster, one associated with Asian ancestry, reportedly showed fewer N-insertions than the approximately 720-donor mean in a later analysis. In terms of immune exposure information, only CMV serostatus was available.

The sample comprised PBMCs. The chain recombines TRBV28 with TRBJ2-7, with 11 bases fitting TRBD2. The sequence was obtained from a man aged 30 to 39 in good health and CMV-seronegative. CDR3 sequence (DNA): TGTGCCAGCAGTTTACTAGCGGGGGGCTACGAGCAGTACTTC. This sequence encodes CASSLLAGGYEQYF.